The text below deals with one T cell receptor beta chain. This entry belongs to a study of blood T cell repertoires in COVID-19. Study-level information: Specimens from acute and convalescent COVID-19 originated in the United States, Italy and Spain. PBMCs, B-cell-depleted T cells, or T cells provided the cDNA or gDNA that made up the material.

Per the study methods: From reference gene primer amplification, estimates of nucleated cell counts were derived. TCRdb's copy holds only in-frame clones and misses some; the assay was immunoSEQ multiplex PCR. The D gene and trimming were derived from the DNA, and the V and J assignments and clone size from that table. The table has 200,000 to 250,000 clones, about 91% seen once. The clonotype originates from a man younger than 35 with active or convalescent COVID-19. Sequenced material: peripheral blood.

Written as DNA, the CDR3 is TGCGCCAGCAGTGAGTCTATGGATACGCAGTATTTT. The encoded protein is CASSESMDTQYF. This chain uses TRBV10-2 with TRBJ2-3; D ambiguous. Trimming took off 0 bases at V and 6 bases at J, with 4 bases between the two ends. Per the germline V gene, CDR1 is WSHSY and CDR2 is SAAADI. This CDR3 spans 12 amino acids.